These 17 T cell receptor beta chains were all obtained from the same sample, sequenced in a study of cytomegalovirus exposure and HLA in healthy donors. 60 Vbeta and 13 Jbeta primers were used in PCR. TCRdb's copy holds only in-frame clones and misses some; the assay was immunoSEQ multiplex PCR. The data hold 150,000 to 200,000 clones, with approximately 73% observed a single time. The sample taken for sequencing was PBMCs. These TCRs come from a young man in good health and CMV-seropositive.

The rearrangement joins TRBV4-2 to TRBJ2-7; D may be TRBD1 (5 bases). V lost 3 bases and J lost 2, with 17 bases in between. Germline CDR1 is LGHNA and CDR2 is YNFKEQ. This CDR3 spans 16 amino acids. The CDR3 bases are TGTGCCAGCAGCCAGTTACAAACAGGTCCTCCCTACGAGCAGTACTTC. The encoded protein is CASSQLQTGPPYEQYF.

This chain uses TRBV11-2 with TRBJ2-7; D is unclear. The CDR3 is 12 residues long. Trimming took 3 bases from V and 4 from J, leaving 7 bases between them. Germline V gives CDR1 SGHAT, CDR2 FQNNGV. The CDR3 DNA reads TGTGCCAGCAGCTTCACAGAGTACGAGCAGTACTTC. Translated: CASSFTEYEQYF.

This clone was detected a few times. The genes are TRBV7-9 and TRBJ1-2, with 7 bases identical to TRBD1. V gave up 2 bases and J gave up 2 bases; unmatched junction bases: 5. Germline V gene data show CDR1 as SEHNR and CDR2 as FQNEAQ (reference sequence). This CDR3 is 15 amino acids long. The CDR3 region is CASSLLTGPNYGYTF. The CDR3 nucleotides read TGTGCCAGCAGCTTACTGACAGGGCCCAACTATGGCTACACCTTC.

The rearrangement uses TRBV19 and TRBJ2-2; TRBD2 is a possible D gene (5 bases). With 3 bases removed from V and 3 bases from J, the gap between germline ends came to 11 bases. CDR3 length: 15 residues. Germline CDR1 reads LNHDA; CDR2 reads SQIVND (reference sequence). CDR3 protein: CASSIVGGYTGELFF. In DNA, the CDR3 is TGTGCCAGTAGTATCGTTGGCGGGTACACCGGGGAGCTGTTTTTT.

The V call is TRBV5-1, the J call TRBJ2-7; D gene uncertain. V was trimmed by 4 bases and J by 0 bases, leaving 8 bases between them. This CDR3 comprises 13 residues. CDR1 and CDR2 (germline): SGHRS, YFSETQ. CDR3 nucleotide sequence: TGCGCCAGCAGCCCTACTAACTCCTACGAGCAGTACTTC. Its translation: CASSPTNSYEQYF.

This clone was detected only once. The chain couples TRBV2 to TRBJ1-3, with 8 nucleotides matching TRBD1. V lost 11 bases to trimming and J lost 0 bases; unmatched junction nucleotides: 9. The CDR3 has 15 amino acids. CDR1 and CDR2 (germline): SNHLY, FYNNEI. The CDR3 protein is CAGQTGANSGNTIYF. The CDR3 DNA reads as TGTGCCGGACAGACAGGGGCTAACTCTGGAAACACCATATATTTT.

The rearrangement uses TRBV11-2 and TRBJ2-7, with a weak D call TRBD2 (5 bases). Germline V gene sequence: CDR1 SGHAT, CDR2 FQNNGV. There are 14 residues in the CDR3. The V end was cut by 3 bases, the J end by 2 bases, with 11 bases between. The CDR3 is CASSFGGLAYEQYF. The CDR3 coding sequence is TGTGCCAGCAGCTTCGGCGGGTTAGCCTACGAGCAGTACTTC. Looking up the rest from reference TRBV11-2 and TRBJ2-7 gives the full variable domain: EAGVAQSPRYKIIEKRQSVAFWCNPISGHATLYWYQQILGQGPKLLIQFQNNGVVDDSQLPKDRFSAERLKGVDSTLKIQPAKLEDSAVYLCASSFGGLAYEQYFGPGTRLTVT.

The V gene is TRBV30, the J gene TRBJ1-3; D uncertain. CDR3 size: 13 residues. V was cut by 0 bases and J by 4 bases, with 7 bases left in between. The germline V gene encodes CDR1 GTSNPN and CDR2 SVGIG (reference sequence). For the CDR3, the DNA is TGTGCCTGGAGTGTGGTGGCAGGAAACACCATATATTTT. Protein sequence: CAWSVVAGNTIYF.

This clone came up a few times. The V gene is TRBV18, the J gene TRBJ1-1; weak D call: TRBD1 (5 bases). Per the germline V gene, CDR1 is KGHSH and CDR2 is LQKENI. Trimming removed 2 bases at V and 6 bases at J, with 10 bases between. The CDR3 totals 13 residues. CDR3: CASSPDGGAEAFF. The CDR3, as DNA: TGTGCCAGCTCACCAGATGGGGGGGCTGAAGCTTTCTTT. Full variable domain (rest looked up from reference TRBV18 and TRBJ1-1): NAGVMQNPRHLVRRRGQEARLRCSPMKGHSHVYWYRQLPEEGLKFMVYLQKENIIDESGMPKERFSAEFPKEGPSILRIQQVVRGDSAAYFCASSPDGGAEAFFGQGTRLTVV.

V is TRBV4-1 and J is TRBJ2-1; D remains ambiguous. The CDR3 runs to 20 residues. Per germline, CDR1 MGHRA and CDR2 YSYEKL. V lost 4 bases and J lost 4, with 29 bases in between. Here the CDR3 DNA reads TGCGCCAGCAGCCGATCTGTCCAGCCGGGTATCAAAACTTTTTACAATGAGCAGTTCTTC. Protein sequence: CASSRSVQPGIKTFYNEQFF.

The chain recombines TRBV6-5 with TRBJ2-2; D not resolved. Per the germline V gene, CDR1 is MNHEY and CDR2 is SVGAGI. V dropped 0 bases and J dropped 0 bases, with 5 bases sitting between them. The CDR3 is 15 amino acids. CDR3 coding DNA: TGTGCCAGCAGTTACTCCCTACCGAACACCGGGGAGCTGTTTTTT. Translated: CASSYSLPNTGELFF.

The J gene is TRBJ2-1, the V gene TRBV5-8, with 8 positions matching TRBD1. This CDR3 has 15 residues. CDR1 SGHTS and CDR2 YDEGEE come from the germline V gene. J was trimmed by 3 bases and V by 2 bases; bases with no gene match: 4. The CDR3 region is CASSFPGGSYNEQFF. CDR3 nucleotide sequence: TGTGCCAGCAGCTTTCCAGGGGGCAGCTACAATGAGCAGTTCTTC.

This chain joins TRBV6-5 and TRBJ1-2; possibly TRBD1 for D (5 bases). The CDR3 loop spans 16 amino acids. Germline lookup yields CDR1 MNHEY and CDR2 SVGAGI. Trimming removed 3 bases from V and 4 bases from J, with 18 bases in between. The CDR3 sequence: CASSYFRAGLGYGYTF. The CDR3 coding sequence is TGTGCCAGCAGTTATTTTAGGGCAGGGTTAGGCTATGGCTACACCTTC.

This clone was recorded a few times. As DNA, the CDR3 is TGTGCCTGGAGGGATTTACAGGGGGGATGGACCCAGTACTTC. It translates to CAWRDLQGGWTQYF. V is TRBV30 and J is TRBJ2-5, with 8 bases identical to TRBD1. The germline CDR1 and CDR2 sequences are GTSNPN and SVGIG (reference sequence). There are 14 residues in the CDR3. With 3 bases clipped from V and 7 bases from J, the junction kept 10 bases outside the gene matches.

DNA of the CDR3: TGCGCCAGCAGCCAACGTCTGAGCTCTGGAAACACCATATATTTT. It translates to CASSQRLSSGNTIYF. This rearrangement joins TRBV4-1 to TRBJ1-3; D gene unclear. V was shortened by 2 bases and J by 0 bases, with 8 bases between the two germline ends. CDR1 is MGHRA, CDR2 YSYEKL, per germline. This CDR3 spans 15 amino acids.

V is TRBV6-1 and J is TRBJ2-7, with D possibly matching TRBD1 (5 bases). V was cut by 7 bases and J by 5 bases, with 18 bases left in between. The CDR3 spans 14 residues. The germline CDR1 and CDR2 sequences are MNHNS and SASEGT. DNA for the CDR3: TGTGCCAGCATCTCTGGTCAGGGTGCCGACGAGCAGTACTTC. It specifies CASISGQGADEQYF.

This chain joins TRBV12-5 and TRBJ2-1; TRBD2 might be the D (5 bases). With 6 bases removed from V and 8 bases from J, the gap between germline ends came to 11 bases. The CDR3 extends over 12 amino acids. Germline assignment: CDR1 LGHNT and CDR2 FRNRAP. CDR3 in DNA: TGTGCTAGTGGCCAACTAGTTGATGAGCAGTTCTTC. It yields the protein CASGQLVDEQFF. The complete variable domain, with remaining parts taken from reference TRBV12-5 and TRBJ2-1, reads DARVTQTPRHKVTEMGQEVTMRCQPILGHNTVFWYRQTMMQGLELLAYFRNRAPLDDSGMPKDRFSAEMPDATLATLKIQPSEPRDSAVYFCASGQLVDEQFFGPGTRLTVL.